This T cell receptor beta chain was sequenced for a study of T cell responses to AZD1222 COVID-19 vaccine (dated by TCRdb to about 2021). For the study in its entirety: TCR sequencing was performed for over 230 trial participants, of whom about 200 were given two doses of AZD1222 and 26 were given two doses of MenACWY control vaccine. Trial participants were enrolled by age into subgroups of 18-55, 56-69 and 70-plus years, and about 150, 27 and 61 TCR-sequenced participants, respectively, were included in these subgroups. Overall study outcomes, separate from this receptor: Spike-specific TCR breadth and depth rose significantly after two AZD1222 doses compared with day 0 and with MenACWY recipients. Because no samples from the day 14 peak response were available, repertoires could be characterized only after the peak T cell response. Participants were mostly white British, with more females than males. The authors suggested clonal diversity may have been underestimated. The vaccine-associated CD4 TCRs covered the entire spike protein, and the dominant responses fell in regions 160-218 and 743-854. Reportedly, close to half of the unique spike-specific TCRs recognized epitopes lying outside the regions that are mutated in the B.1.351 and B.1.1.7 variants. The 56-69-year group was small, and its depth increase did not reach significance, likely because of low power. Only a handful of AZD1222 recipients were SARS-CoV-2 seropositive at baseline, limiting conclusions about previously exposed vaccinees.

The CDR3 runs 14 residues from the cysteine to the phenylalanine. The CDR3 DNA has 42 bases and is translated from base 1. CDR1 MNHEY and CDR2 SVGAGI are derived from the germline V gene. V is pruned by 8 bases and J by 4 bases, leaving 9 bases of the junction without a gene match. The sample's time point label, in plain terms: about 28 days (+/-7) after the second vaccine dose. AZD1222 recipients with second doses at about 4 weeks or about 12 weeks were pooled, because spike-specific TCR depth and breadth did not differ between schedules. Vaccinee samples came from UK trials COV001 and COV002, including a single-blind randomized controlled phase 2/3 trial of AZD1222 (ChAdOx1 nCoV-19) in healthy adults. For TCRbeta chain sequencing, PBMC samples from trial participants were taken at day 0 and at day 28 after the second dose. On this clone itself: The antigen it recognizes is unknown. One base away there is no much larger clone; base qualities are not given.

The CDR3 regions of human TCRbeta chains were analyzed by immunosequencing. The source study handled its data this way. TCRs in the repertoires were matched against a reference library of SARS-CoV-2-specific TCRs that had been generated with the MIRA antigen-specificity platform. Breadth meant the fraction of unique TCRs that were SARS-CoV-2-associated, whereas depth meant the fraction of total T cells that were SARS-CoV-2-associated. Using the MIRA data, each spike-specific TCR was mapped to the spike region that the TCR reacts to and placed in a CD4 or CD8 class. Log10-transformed breadth and depth values were compared by one-way ANOVA with Sidak's multiple comparisons tests. Here the immuneACCESS table is served through TCRdb, limited to in-frame sequences with V and J called. Missing clones are a known gap in these copies; in checked studies unresolved V genes cover under half, and the rest lacks a known reason. The D gene and trimming were derived from the DNA, and the V and J assignments and clone size from that table. This sample gives 20,000 to 25,000 clones in total; 85% to 90% of them show up just once. The ten biggest clones cover roughly 8% of the sample.

The sample consisted of peripheral blood, taken 28 days after the second AZD1222 dose. The clonotype originates from an adult who received the AZD1222 COVID-19 vaccine. The rearranged chain carries TRBV6-5 and TRBJ1-2; 8 of the junction bases match TRBD1. The nucleotide sequence reads TGTGCCAGCGCCTCGGACAGGGCAGGCTATGGCTACACCTTC. Translated, it gives CASASDRAGYGYTF.